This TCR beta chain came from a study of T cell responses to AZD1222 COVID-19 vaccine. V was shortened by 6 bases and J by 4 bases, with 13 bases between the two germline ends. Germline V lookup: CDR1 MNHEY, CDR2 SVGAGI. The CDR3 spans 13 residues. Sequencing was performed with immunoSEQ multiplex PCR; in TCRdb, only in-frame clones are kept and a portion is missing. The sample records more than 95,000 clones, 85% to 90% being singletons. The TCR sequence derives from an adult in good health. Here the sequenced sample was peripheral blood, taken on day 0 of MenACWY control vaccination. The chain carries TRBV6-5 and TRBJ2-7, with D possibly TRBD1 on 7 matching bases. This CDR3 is CASRAGQRYEQYF. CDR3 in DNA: TGTGCCAGCAGGGCGGGACAGAGATACGAGCAGTACTTC.